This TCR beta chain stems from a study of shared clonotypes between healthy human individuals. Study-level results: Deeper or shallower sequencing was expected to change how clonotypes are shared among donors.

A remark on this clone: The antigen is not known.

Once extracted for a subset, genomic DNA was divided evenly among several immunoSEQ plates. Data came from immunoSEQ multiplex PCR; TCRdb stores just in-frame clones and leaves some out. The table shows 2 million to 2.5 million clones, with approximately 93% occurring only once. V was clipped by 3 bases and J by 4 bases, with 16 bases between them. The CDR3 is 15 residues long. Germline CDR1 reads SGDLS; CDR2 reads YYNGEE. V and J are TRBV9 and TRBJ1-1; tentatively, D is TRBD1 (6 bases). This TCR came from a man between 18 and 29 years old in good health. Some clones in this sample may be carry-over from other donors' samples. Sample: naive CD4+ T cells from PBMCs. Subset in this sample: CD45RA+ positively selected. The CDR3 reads CASSATTGKSTEAFF. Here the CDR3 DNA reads TGTGCCAGCAGCGCAACCACAGGGAAGAGCACTGAAGCTTTCTTT.